This T cell receptor (beta chain) was recovered during a study of cytomegalovirus exposure and HLA in healthy donors. Looking at the study overall: A prior study identified just under 120 million unique TCR beta sequences from about 180 million T cells. Regarding the study as a whole: It was only CMV serostatus that was available as immune exposure information. The CMV antigen specificity of a few CMV-associated chains was confirmed through in vitro analysis. In an earlier analysis, productive rearrangement rates for most beta V segments clustered near 87% or 30%.

With V trimmed by 3 bases and J by 9 bases, 9 bases remained unmatched. Germline V gene sequence: CDR1 LNHNV, CDR2 YYDKDF (reference sequence). This CDR3 region has 16 residues. The primer mix had 60 Vbeta and 13 Jbeta primers. Using immunoSEQ multiplex PCR, the repertoire was profiled, and TCRdb retains in-frame clones only, with some absent. The sample includes around 120,000 clones, roughly 9.9% seen only once; the top ten take roughly 3%. Details on this clone: Its antigen is unknown. Different DNA sequences within this sample yield the same CDR3.

The TCR originated in a man aged 25-40 years in good health and CMV-seronegative. The sequenced sample was PBMCs. The chain uses TRBV15 and TRBJ2-1; 12 bases match TRBD2. This chain's CDR3 is CATSRGTSGSHGEQFF. CDR3 nucleotides: TGTGCCACCAGCAGGGGGACTAGCGGGTCCCACGGTGAGCAGTTCTTC.